The following is a TCR beta chain sequence with its context. The antigen is undetermined. This sample was included in a study of beta chain features in type 1 diabetes. Every isolated RNA sample was fully reverse transcribed, so sequencing captured expressed TCRB transcripts. Assay used: immunoSEQ multiplex PCR; TCRdb lists only in-frame clones, some missing. In the table there are more than 150,000 clones, approximately 9% of which are singletons. Study observations and caveats: For patients, the naive, central memory and Treg TCRB repertoires appeared more alike than for healthy donors. Junctions at VDJ sites from type 1 diabetes patients had fewer insertions and more deletions. Cells expressing TCR highly could be over-represented by cDNA sequencing.

The germline V gene encodes CDR1 SGHTA and CDR2 FQGNSA. The CDR3 runs to 16 residues. Trimming cost V 3 bases and J 4 bases; bases outside gene matches: 8. The chain joins TRBV7-2 to TRBJ2-7, with TRBD2 matching 11 bases. Sequenced material: central memory CD4+ T cells from blood. The TCR was taken from a woman under 30 in good health. CDR3 protein: CASSFLAGGQGYEQYF. Written as DNA, the CDR3 is TGTGCCAGCAGCTTCTTAGCGGGGGGGCAGGGATACGAGCAGTACTTC.